The 5 T cell receptor beta chains presented below share a single source sample, sequenced in a study of PD-1 blockade in classical Hodgkin lymphoma. This table comes from immunoSEQ multiplex PCR, and its TCRdb copy is limited to in-frame clones, with some not included. The sample holds 13,000 or so clones, approximately 79% seen once. All patients relapsed after autologous stem cell transplantation, and brentuximab vedotin exposure varied. Researchers used magnetic negative selection to pull out pure CD4+ T cells from thawed PBMCs. This specimen consisted of CD4+ T cells from blood, obtained at baseline. The receptors shown here come from a human donor with classical Hodgkin lymphoma.

This clone was picked up a small number of times. The CDR3: CASSLVRVRAFF. For the CDR3, the DNA is TGTGCCAGCAGCTTAGTTCGGGTACGAGCTTTCTTT. The chain has TRBV7-9 and TRBJ1-1; D unclear. Trimming cost V 1 base and J 10 bases, with 10 bases left between them. This CDR3 comprises 12 residues. The germline V gene encodes CDR1 SEHNR and CDR2 FQNEAQ (reference sequence).

The chain joins TRBV30 to TRBJ2-7; no clear D gene. Trimming took off 3 bases at V and 4 bases at J, with 10 bases between the two ends. CDR3 length: 12 residues. Germline loops: CDR1 GTSNPN, CDR2 SVGIG (reference sequence). The CDR3 protein is CAWSRLGYEQYF. In DNA form, the CDR3 reads TGTGCCTGGAGCCGATTGGGGTACGAGCAGTACTTC.

V and J are TRBV5-1 and TRBJ2-5; 9 bases align to TRBD2. With 3 bases clipped from V and 2 bases from J, the junction kept 5 bases outside the gene matches. CDR1 is SGHRS and CDR2 is YFSETQ in the germline V gene. The CDR3 runs 15 residues. DNA of the CDR3: TGCGCCAGCAGCTATAGGACTAGCGAGCAAGAGACCCAGTACTTC. This encodes CASSYRTSEQETQYF.

The chain is built from TRBV29-1 and TRBJ1-1, with D hard to call. Trimming removed 4 bases at V and 2 bases at J, with 11 bases between. Germline V CDR1 and CDR2: SQVTM, ANQGSEA. The CDR3 runs 13 residues. The CDR3 bases are TGCAGCGTTGTAGCCGGGTCAAACACTGAAGCTTTCTTT. It yields the protein CSVVAGSNTEAFF.

The CDR3: CASSREWGGTDTQYF. CDR3 in DNA: TGCGCCAGCAGCCGGGAGTGGGGGGGCACAGATACGCAGTATTTT. V and J are TRBV4-1 and TRBJ2-3; D perhaps matches TRBD2 (6 bases). The CDR3 totals 15 residues. The germline V gene encodes CDR1 MGHRA and CDR2 YSYEKL. V was pared by 4 bases and J by 1 base, with 12 bases between.